One sample yielded the 11 T cell receptor beta chains listed below, sequenced in a study of CD8 T cells in Susac syndrome. An amount of RNA that ranged from roughly 0.45 to 1 ug was reverse transcribed with random hexamers. TCRdb itself ran the immunoSEQ multiplex PCR reads through MiXCR, one entry per CDR3 protein. The sample includes around 270,000 distinct CDR3 sequences, approximately 85% seen only once; the top ten take approximately 0.2%. The sequenced material came from CD8+ T cells from PBMCs. These receptors all stem from a human donor with multiple sclerosis.

The rearrangement links TRBV9 to TRBJ2-1, with 7 bases aligning to TRBD2. V shed 3 bases, J shed 8 bases, and the junction held 2 bases outside the gene matches. The CDR3 has 12 residues. The V gene's germline CDR1 is SGDLS and CDR2 YYNGEE. The CDR3 nucleotides read TGTGCCAGCAGCGCCCTAGCGGATGAGCAGTTCTTC. Translation: CASSALADEQFF.

There are a few counts of this clonotype. The chain uses TRBV6-1 and TRBJ1-5; D unclear. This CDR3 spans 15 amino acids. The V and J ends lost 6 bases and 3 bases respectively, with 15 bases between them. Germline V gene lookup returns CDR1 MNHNS and CDR2 SASEGT. CDR3 protein: CASSDGRLYNQPQHF. CDR3 coding DNA: TGTGCCAGCAGCGATGGACGGCTCTACAATCAGCCCCAGCATTTT.

V and J are TRBV7-9 and TRBJ2-1; perhaps TRBD2 as D (5 bases). Trimming stripped 5 bases from V and 6 bases from J, with 20 bases between. The CDR3 has 16 residues. Germline V gives CDR1 SEHNR, CDR2 FQNEAQ (reference sequence). The CDR3: CASSPPYEGKRNEQFF. The CDR3, as DNA: TGTGCCAGCAGCCCTCCCTATGAGGGCAAACGCAATGAGCAGTTCTTC.

This chain links TRBV20-1 with TRBJ2-1; no clear D gene. Germline-derived CDR1 and CDR2 are DFQATT and SNEGSKA (reference sequence). This CDR3 has 15 amino acids. V was cut by 0 bases and J by 0 bases, with 9 bases left in between. The CDR3 here is CSARDGFPSYNEQFF. The CDR3 nucleotides are TGCAGTGCTAGAGATGGTTTCCCCTCCTACAATGAGCAGTTCTTC.

The chain has TRBV6-2 or TRBV6-3 and TRBJ2-7, with 8 bases matching TRBD1. With 8 bases clipped from V and 2 bases from J, the junction kept 2 bases outside the gene matches. This CDR3 region has 12 residues. Per the germline V gene, CDR1 is MNHEY and CDR2 is SVGEGT. DNA for the CDR3: TGTGCCAGCGGACAGGGCCCCTACGAGCAGTACTTC. Protein sequence: CASGQGPYEQYF.

The sample holds one count of this clonotype. This chain connects TRBV7-9 to TRBJ2-5; D remains unclear. With 1 base removed from V and 10 bases from J, the gap between germline ends came to 7 bases. Germline V lookup: CDR1 SEHNR, CDR2 FQNEAQ (reference sequence). The CDR3 length is 11 residues. For the CDR3, the DNA is TGTGCCAGCAGCTTAGAGCCTGTCCAGTACTTC. It translates to CASSLEPVQYF.

This sequence joins TRBV11-2 and TRBJ2-7, with TRBD1 identical over 8 bases. Losses at the gene ends were 1 base for V and 3 bases for J; bases not matched to a gene: 2. From germline, CDR1 is SGHAT and CDR2 FQNNGV. This CDR3 region has 14 residues. For the CDR3, the DNA is TGTGCCAGCAGCTTAGCACAGGGGGTCTACGAGCAGTACTTC. As protein: CASSLAQGVYEQYF.

V gene TRBV24-1 combines with J gene TRBJ1-1, with 10 positions matching TRBD1. This CDR3 contains 17 residues. CDR1 and CDR2 (germline): KGHDR, SFDVKD. J was trimmed by 3 bases and V by 2 bases; bases with no gene match: 8. The CDR3 coding sequence is TGTGCCACCAGTGATTCCGGGACAGGGGAGTGGGACACTGAAGCTTTCTTT. As protein: CATSDSGTGEWDTEAFF.

For the CDR3, the DNA is TGCGCCAGCAGCTTACAGGGGTTTAACATCCACGAGCAGTACTTC. It specifies CASSLQGFNIHEQYF. The chain carries TRBV5-1 and TRBJ2-7; TRBD1 matches at 7 bases. The germline V gene has CDR1 SGHRS and CDR2 YFSETQ. V dropped 2 bases and J dropped 5; count of bases not matched to a gene: 10. The CDR3 has 15 residues.

This chain uses TRBV20-1 with TRBJ2-1; D is unresolved. With 2 bases removed from V and 7 bases from J, the gap between germline ends came to 15 bases. The CDR3 extends over 14 amino acids. From germline, CDR1 is DFQATT and CDR2 SNEGSKA (reference sequence). This CDR3 is CSARSPDGENEQFF. The CDR3 DNA reads TGCAGTGCTAGAAGTCCGGACGGCGAGAATGAGCAGTTCTTC.

The sample holds one count of this clonotype. This CDR3 reads CASTPDRGLNNEQFF. Written as DNA, the CDR3 is TGTGCCAGTACCCCTGACAGGGGGCTGAACAATGAGCAGTTCTTC. The chain uses TRBV19 and TRBJ2-1; 10 bases are a match to TRBD1. The CDR3 length is 15 residues. CDR1 LNHDA and CDR2 SQIVND come from the germline V gene (reference sequence). Trimming at V came to 7 bases and at J to 5 bases, leaving 8 bases not matched to a gene. Based on the CDR3 plus reference TRBV19 and TRBJ2-1, the full variable domain is DGGITQSPKYLFRKEGQNVTLSCEQNLNHDAMYWYRQDPGQGLRLIYYSQIVNDFQKGDIAEGYSVSREKKESFPLTVTSAQKNPTAFYLCASTPDRGLNNEQFFGPGTRLTVL.